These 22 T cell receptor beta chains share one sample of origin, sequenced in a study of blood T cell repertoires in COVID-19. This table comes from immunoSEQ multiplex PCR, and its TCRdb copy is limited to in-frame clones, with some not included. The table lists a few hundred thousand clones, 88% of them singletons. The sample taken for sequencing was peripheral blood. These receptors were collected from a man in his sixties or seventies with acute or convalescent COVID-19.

In nucleotides, the CDR3 is TGCGCCAGCAGCTTGGCTACGGTGAACACCGGGGAGCTGTTTTTT. Its protein is CASSLATVNTGELFF. This chain connects TRBV5-1 to TRBJ2-2; D gene ambiguous. Germline lookup yields CDR1 SGHRS and CDR2 YFSETQ. The CDR3 consists of 15 residues. V shed 0 bases and J shed 1 base, with 7 bases lying between them.

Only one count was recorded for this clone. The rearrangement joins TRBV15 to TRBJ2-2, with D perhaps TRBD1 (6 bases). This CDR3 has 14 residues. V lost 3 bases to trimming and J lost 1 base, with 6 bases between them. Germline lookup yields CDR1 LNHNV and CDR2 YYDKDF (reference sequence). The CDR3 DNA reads TGTGCCACCAGCAGGGACAGGAACACCGGGGAGCTGTTTTTT. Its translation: CATSRDRNTGELFF.

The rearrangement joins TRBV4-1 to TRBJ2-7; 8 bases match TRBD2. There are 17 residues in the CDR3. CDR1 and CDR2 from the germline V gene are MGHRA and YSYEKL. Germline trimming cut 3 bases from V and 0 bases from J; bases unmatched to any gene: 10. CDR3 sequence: CASSQAVSGTLSYEQYF. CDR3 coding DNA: TGCGCCAGCAGCCAGGCTGTTAGCGGGACTCTCTCCTACGAGCAGTACTTC.

The CDR3 sequence: CSVEPGQRVFF. The CDR3 bases are TGCAGCGTTGAACCGGGACAGAGGGTGTTCTTC. The rearrangement joins TRBV29-1 to TRBJ2-1; 7 positions match TRBD1. Per germline, CDR1 SQVTM and CDR2 ANQGSEA. V lost 2 bases to trimming and J lost 15 bases; unmatched junction nucleotides: 7. The CDR3 is made up of 11 amino acids.

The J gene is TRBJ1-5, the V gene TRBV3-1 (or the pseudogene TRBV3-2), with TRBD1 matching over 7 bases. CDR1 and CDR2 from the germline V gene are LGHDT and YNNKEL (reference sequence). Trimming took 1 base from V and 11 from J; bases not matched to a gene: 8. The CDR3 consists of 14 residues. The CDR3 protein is CASSQGRDSAAQHF. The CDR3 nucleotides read TGTGCCAGCAGCCAAGGAAGGGACAGCGCTGCCCAGCATTTT.

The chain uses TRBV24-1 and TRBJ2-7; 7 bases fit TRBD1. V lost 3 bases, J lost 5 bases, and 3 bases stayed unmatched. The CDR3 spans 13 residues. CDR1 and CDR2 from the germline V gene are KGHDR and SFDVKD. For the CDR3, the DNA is TGTGCCACCAGTGATGACAGGGTCAACGAGCAGTACTTC. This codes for CATSDDRVNEQYF.

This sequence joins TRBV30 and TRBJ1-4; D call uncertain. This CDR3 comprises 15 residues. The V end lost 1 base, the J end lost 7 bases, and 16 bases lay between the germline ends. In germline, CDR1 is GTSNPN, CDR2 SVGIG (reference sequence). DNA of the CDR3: TGTGCCTGGAGTGGATCCGTCATACCGGGTGAAAAACTGTTTTTT. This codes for CAWSGSVIPGEKLFF.

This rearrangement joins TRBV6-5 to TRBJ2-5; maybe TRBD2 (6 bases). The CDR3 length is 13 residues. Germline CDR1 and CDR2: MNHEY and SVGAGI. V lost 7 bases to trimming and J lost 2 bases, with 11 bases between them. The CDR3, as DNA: TGTGCCAGCACCAACCTAGCGCAAGAGACCCAGTACTTC. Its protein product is CASTNLAQETQYF.

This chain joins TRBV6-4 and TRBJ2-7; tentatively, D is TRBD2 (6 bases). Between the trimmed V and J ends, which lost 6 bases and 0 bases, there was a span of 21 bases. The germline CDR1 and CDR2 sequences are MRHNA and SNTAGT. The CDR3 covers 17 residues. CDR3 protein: CASRELGGGLRSYEQYF. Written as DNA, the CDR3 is TGTGCCAGCAGGGAGCTGGGAGGTGGTCTGCGCTCCTACGAGCAGTACTTC.

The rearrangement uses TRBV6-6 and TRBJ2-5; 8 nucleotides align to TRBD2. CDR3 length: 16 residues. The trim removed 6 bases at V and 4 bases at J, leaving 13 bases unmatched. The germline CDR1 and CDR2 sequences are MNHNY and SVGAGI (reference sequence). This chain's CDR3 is CASSLIQAGGGETQYF. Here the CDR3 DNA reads TGTGCCAGCAGCCTGATTCAGGCGGGAGGAGGAGAGACCCAGTACTTC.

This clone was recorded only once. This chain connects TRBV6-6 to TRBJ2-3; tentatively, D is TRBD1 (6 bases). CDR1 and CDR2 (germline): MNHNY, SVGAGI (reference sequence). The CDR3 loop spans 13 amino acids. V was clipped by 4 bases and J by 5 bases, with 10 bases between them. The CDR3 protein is CASSFPGVDTQYF. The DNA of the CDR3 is TGTGCCAGCAGTTTCCCAGGGGTAGATACGCAGTATTTT.

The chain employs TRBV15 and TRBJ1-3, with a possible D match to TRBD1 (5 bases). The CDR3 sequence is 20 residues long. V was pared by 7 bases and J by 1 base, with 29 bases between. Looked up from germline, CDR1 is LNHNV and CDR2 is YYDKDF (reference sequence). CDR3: CATTSKGSRAAVRSGNTIYF. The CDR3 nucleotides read TGTGCCACCACCAGTAAGGGCAGCAGGGCGGCTGTGAGATCTGGAAACACCATATATTTT.

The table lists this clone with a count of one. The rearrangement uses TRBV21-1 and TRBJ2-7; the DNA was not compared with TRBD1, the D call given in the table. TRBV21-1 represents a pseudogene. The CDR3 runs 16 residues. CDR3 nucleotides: TGTGCCAGCAGCGAAAAAGGTCGACAGGGGAATCACGAGCAGTACTTC. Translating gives CASSEKGRQGNHEQYF.

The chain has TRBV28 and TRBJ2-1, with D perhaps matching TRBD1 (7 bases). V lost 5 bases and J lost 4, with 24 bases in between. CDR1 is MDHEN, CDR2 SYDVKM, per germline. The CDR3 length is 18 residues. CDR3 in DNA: TGTGCCAGCAGTGGGGAGACCCCCGTGACAGGGAGGTACAATGAGCAGTTCTTC. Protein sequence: CASSGETPVTGRYNEQFF.

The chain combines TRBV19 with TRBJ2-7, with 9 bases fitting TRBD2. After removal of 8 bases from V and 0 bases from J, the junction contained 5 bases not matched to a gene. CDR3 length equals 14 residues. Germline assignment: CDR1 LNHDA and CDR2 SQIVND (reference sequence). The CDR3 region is CASGRLADSYEQYF. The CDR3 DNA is TGTGCCAGTGGAAGACTAGCGGACTCCTACGAGCAGTACTTC.

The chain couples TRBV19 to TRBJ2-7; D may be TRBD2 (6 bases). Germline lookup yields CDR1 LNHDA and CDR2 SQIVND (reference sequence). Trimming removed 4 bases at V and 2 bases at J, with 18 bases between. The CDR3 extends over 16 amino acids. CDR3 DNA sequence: TGTGCCAGTAGTACCGCCGCCGGGACTTCCACCTACGAGCAGTACTTC. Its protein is CASSTAAGTSTYEQYF.

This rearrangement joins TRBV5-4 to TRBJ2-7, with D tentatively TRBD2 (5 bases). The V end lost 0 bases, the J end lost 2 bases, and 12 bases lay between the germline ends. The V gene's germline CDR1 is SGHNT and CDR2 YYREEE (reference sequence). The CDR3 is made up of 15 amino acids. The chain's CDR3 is CASSLARGPAYEQYF. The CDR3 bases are TGTGCCAGCAGCTTGGCCCGAGGGCCGGCCTACGAGCAGTACTTC.

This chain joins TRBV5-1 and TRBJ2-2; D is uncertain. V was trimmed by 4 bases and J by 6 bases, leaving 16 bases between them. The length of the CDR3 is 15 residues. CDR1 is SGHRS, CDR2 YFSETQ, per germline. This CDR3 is CASSVPVQYAGELFF. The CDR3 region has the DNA TGCGCCAGCAGCGTCCCGGTACAGTATGCCGGGGAGCTGTTTTTT.

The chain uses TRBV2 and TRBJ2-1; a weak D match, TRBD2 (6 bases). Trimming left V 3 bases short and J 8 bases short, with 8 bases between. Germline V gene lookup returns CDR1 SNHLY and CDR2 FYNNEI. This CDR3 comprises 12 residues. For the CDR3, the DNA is TGTGCCAGCAGTGAGGGGGACTATGAGCAGTTCTTC. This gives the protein CASSEGDYEQFF.

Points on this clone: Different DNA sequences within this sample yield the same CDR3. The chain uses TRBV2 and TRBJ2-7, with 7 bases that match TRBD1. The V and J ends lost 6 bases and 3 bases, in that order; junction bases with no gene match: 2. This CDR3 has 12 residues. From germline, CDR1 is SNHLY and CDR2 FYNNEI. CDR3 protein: CASRTGSYEQYF. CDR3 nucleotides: TGTGCCAGCAGGACAGGGAGCTACGAGCAGTACTTC.

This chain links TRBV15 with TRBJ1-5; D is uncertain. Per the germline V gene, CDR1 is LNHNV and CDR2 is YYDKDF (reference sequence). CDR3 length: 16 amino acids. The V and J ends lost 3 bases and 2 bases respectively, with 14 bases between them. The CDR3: CATSREAPFGNQPQHF. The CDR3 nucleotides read TGTGCCACCAGCAGGGAGGCCCCTTTCGGCAATCAGCCCCAGCATTTT.

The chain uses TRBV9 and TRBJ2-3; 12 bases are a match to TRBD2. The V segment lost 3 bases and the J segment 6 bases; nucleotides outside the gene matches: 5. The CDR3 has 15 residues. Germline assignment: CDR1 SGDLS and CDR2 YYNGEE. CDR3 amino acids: CASSASGRAFDTQYF. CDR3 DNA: TGTGCCAGCAGCGCTAGCGGGAGGGCCTTCGATACGCAGTATTTT.